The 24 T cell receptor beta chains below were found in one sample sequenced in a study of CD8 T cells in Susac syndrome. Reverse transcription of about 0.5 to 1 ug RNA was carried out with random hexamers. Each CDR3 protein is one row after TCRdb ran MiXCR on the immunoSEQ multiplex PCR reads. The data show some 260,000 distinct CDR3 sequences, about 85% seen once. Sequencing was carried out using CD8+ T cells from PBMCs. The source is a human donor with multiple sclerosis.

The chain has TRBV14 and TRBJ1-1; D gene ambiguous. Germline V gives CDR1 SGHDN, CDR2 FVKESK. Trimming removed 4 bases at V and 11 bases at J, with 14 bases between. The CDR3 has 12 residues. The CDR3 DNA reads TGTGCCAGCAGCCTTAACAATAGAGAGGCTTTCTTT. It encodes CASSLNNREAFF.

CDR3 loop: CASTSDRGNEQYF. The DNA of the CDR3 is TGTGCCAGCACCTCGGACAGGGGGAACGAGCAGTACTTC. The V gene is TRBV12-3 or TRBV12-4, the J gene TRBJ2-7; the match to TRBD1 covers 10 bases. The CDR3 sequence is 13 residues long. Trimming at V came to 7 bases and at J to 5 bases, leaving 5 bases not matched to a gene.

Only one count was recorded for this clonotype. DNA of the CDR3: TGTGCCAGCAGCGTCCACACTAGCGGGAGACCCGGGGAGCTGTTTTTT. Encoded protein: CASSVHTSGRPGELFF. The chain combines TRBV9 with TRBJ2-2, with 11 bases identical to TRBD2. Germline V gene data show CDR1 as SGDLS and CDR2 as YYNGEE. There are 16 residues in the CDR3. V trimming: 2 bases; J trimming: 6 bases; junction bases outside the gene matches: 6.

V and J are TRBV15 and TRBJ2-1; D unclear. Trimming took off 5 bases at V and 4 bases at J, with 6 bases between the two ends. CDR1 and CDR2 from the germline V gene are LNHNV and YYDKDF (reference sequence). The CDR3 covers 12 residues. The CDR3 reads CATSWVYNEQFF. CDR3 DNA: TGTGCCACCAGCTGGGTTTACAATGAGCAGTTCTTC.

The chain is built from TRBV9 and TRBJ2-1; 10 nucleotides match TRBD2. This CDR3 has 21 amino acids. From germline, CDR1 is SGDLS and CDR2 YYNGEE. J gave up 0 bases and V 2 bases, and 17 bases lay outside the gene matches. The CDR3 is CASSVPRRLAGVTSSYNEQFF. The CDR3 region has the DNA TGTGCCAGCAGCGTCCCTCGGCGGCTAGCGGGAGTTACGAGCTCCTACAATGAGCAGTTCTTC.

The CDR3 DNA reads TGTGCCAGCAGCCACAACCGGGACAGCAACTACGAGCAGTACTTC. It codes for CASSHNRDSNYEQYF. This chain connects TRBV16 to TRBJ2-7, with TRBD1 matching 7 bases. The CDR3 spans 15 residues. The ends lost 3 bases at V and 3 bases at J; junction bases unmatched: 8. Germline-derived CDR1 and CDR2 are KGHSY and FQNENV.

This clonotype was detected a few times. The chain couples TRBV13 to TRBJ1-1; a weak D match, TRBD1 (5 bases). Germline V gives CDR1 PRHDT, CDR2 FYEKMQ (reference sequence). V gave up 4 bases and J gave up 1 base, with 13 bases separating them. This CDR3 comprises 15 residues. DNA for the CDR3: TGTGCCAGCAGCTCCGGATTGACAGAGAACACTGAAGCTTTCTTT. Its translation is CASSSGLTENTEAFF.

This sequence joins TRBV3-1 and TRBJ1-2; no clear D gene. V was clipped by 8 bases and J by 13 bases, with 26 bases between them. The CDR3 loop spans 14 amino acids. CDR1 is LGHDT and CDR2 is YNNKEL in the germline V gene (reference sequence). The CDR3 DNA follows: TGTGCCAGCCGACCTACCCGCGAATCGGTGCGCGGCACCTTC. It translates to CASRPTRESVRGTF.

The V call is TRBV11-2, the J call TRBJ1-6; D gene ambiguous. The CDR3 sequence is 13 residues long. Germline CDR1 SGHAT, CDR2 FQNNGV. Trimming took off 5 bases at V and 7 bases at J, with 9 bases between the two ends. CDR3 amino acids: CASSTSGNSPLHF. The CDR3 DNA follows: TGTGCCAGCAGCACATCAGGAAATTCACCCCTCCACTTT. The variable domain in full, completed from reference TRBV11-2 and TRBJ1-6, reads EAGVAQSPRYKIIEKRQSVAFWCNPISGHATLYWYQQILGQGPKLLIQFQNNGVVDDSQLPKDRFSAERLKGVDSTLKIQPAKLEDSAVYLCASSTSGNSPLHFGNGTRLTVT.

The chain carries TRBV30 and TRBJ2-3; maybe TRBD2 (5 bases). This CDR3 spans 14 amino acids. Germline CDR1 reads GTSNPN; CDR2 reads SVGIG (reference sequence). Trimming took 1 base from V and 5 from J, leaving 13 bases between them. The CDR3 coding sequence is TGTGCCTGGAGTGGGTGGGAGAGCGAAGATACGCAGTATTTT. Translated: CAWSGWESEDTQYF.

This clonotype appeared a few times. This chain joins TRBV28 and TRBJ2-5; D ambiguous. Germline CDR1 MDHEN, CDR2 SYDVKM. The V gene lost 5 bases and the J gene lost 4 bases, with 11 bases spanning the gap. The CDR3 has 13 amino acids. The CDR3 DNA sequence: TGTGCCAGCAGTCAACGGACCCGAGAGACCCAGTACTTC. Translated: CASSQRTRETQYF.

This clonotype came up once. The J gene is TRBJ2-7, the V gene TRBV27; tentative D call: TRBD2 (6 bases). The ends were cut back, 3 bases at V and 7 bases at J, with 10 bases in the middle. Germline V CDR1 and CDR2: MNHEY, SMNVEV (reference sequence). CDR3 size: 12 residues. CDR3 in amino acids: CASSFPRGEQYF. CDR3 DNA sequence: TGTGCCAGCAGTTTCCCCCGGGGGGAGCAGTACTTC.

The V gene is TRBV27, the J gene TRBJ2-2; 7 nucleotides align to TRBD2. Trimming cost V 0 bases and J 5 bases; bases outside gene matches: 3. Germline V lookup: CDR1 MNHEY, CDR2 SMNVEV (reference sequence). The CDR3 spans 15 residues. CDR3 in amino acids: CASSLSGRGTGELFF. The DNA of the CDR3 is TGTGCCAGCAGTTTATCAGGGAGGGGAACCGGGGAGCTGTTTTTT.

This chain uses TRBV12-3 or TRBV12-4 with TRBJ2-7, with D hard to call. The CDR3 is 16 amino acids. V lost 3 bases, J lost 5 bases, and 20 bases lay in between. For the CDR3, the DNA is TGTGCCAGCAGTTTGCGGTCAGCCCCCCGCCCGGACGAGCAGTACTTC. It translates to CASSLRSAPRPDEQYF.

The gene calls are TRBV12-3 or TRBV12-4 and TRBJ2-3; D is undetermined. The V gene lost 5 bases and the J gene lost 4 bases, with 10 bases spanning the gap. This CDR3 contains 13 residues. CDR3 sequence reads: CASSDLGADTQYF. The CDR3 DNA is TGTGCCAGCAGTGACCTCGGAGCAGATACGCAGTATTTT.

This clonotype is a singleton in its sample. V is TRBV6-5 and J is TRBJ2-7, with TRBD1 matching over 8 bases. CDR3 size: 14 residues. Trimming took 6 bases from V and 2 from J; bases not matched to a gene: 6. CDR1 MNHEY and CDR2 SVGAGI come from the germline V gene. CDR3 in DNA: TGTGCCAGCAGGCGGACAGGGCCCGCCTACGAGCAGTACTTC. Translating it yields CASRRTGPAYEQYF.

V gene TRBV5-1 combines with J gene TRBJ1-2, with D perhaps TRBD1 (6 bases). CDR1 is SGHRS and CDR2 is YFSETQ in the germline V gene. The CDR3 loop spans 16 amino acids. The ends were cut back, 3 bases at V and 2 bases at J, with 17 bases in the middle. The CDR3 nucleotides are TGCGCCAGCAGCTCGCGGACCAGGGGACTGAACTATGGCTACACCTTC. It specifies CASSSRTRGLNYGYTF.

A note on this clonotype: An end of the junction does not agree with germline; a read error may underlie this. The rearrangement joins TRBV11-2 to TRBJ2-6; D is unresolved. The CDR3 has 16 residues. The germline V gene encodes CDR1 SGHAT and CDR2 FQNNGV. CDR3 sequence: CAGSLPLRSGANVLTF. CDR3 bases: TGTGCCGGCAGCTTACCCCTTCGCTCTGGGGCCAACGTCCTGACTTTC.

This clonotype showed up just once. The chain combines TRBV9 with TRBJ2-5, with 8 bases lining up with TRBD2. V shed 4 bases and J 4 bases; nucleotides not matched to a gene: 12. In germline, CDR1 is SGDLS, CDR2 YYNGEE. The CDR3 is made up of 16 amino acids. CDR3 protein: CASSTNKAGGGETQYF. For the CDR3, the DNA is TGTGCCAGCAGCACTAACAAGGCGGGAGGTGGAGAGACCCAGTACTTC.

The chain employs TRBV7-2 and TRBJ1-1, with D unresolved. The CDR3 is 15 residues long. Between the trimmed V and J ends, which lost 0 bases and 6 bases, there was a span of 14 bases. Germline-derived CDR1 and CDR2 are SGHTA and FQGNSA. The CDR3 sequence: CASSLAVGSGAEAFF. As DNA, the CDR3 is TGTGCCAGCAGCTTAGCTGTAGGGTCTGGCGCTGAAGCTTTCTTT. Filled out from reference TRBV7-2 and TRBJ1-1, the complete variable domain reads GAGVSQSPSNKVTEKGKDVELRCDPISGHTALYWYRQSLGQGLEFLIYFQGNSAPDKSGLPSDRFSAERTGGSVSTLTIQRTQQEDSAVYLCASSLAVGSGAEAFFGQGTRLTVV.

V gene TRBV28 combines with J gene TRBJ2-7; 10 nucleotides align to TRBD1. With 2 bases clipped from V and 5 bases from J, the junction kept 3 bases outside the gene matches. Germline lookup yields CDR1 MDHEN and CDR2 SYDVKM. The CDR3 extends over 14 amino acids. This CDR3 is CASSLGTGAHEQYF. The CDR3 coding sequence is TGTGCCAGCAGTTTAGGGACAGGGGCGCACGAGCAGTACTTC. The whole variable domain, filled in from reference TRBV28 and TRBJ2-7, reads DVKVTQSSRYLVKRTGEKVFLECVQDMDHENMFWYRQDPGLGLRLIYFSYDVKMKEKGDIPEGYSVSREKKERFSLILESASTNQTSMYLCASSLGTGAHEQYFGPGTRLTVT.

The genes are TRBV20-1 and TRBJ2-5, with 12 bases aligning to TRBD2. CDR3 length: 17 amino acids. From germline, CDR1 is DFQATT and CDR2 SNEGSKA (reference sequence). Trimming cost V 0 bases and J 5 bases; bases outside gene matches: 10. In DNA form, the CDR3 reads TGCAGTGCTAGAGATCCATTGACTAGCGGGAGTCTTGAGACCCAGTACTTC. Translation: CSARDPLTSGSLETQYF.

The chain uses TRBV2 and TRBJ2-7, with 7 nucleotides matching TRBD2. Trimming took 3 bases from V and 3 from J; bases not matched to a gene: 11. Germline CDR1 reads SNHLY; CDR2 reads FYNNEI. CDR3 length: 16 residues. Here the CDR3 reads CASSDNIPTSSYEQYF. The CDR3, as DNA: TGTGCCAGCAGTGATAACATTCCGACTAGCAGCTACGAGCAGTACTTC.

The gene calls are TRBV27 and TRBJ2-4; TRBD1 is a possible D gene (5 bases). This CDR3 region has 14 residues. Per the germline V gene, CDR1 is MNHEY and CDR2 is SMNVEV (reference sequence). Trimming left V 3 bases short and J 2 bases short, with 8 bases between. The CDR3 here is CASSFAGPKNIQYF. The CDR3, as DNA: TGTGCCAGCAGTTTTGCAGGGCCCAAAAACATTCAGTACTTC.